Each of the 30 T cell receptor beta chains below was sequenced from the same sample in a study of a mutant IDH1 vaccine in newly diagnosed glioma. Stated time point: baseline, week 1 (first vaccination visit). Treatment specified: pre-vaccination baseline after standard-of-care therapy. TCRdb keeps only in-frame clones here, not all; method: immunoSEQ multiplex PCR. Among about 23,000 clones listed, approximately 91% were seen once. The sequences come from PBMCs, collected from a glioma patient treated with radiotherapy, temozolomide or both. These receptors were obtained from a man aged 25 to 40 with glioma.

CDR3 DNA: TGTGCCAGCATCGGCCAACACACTGAAGCTTTCTTT. This encodes CASIGQHTEAFF. V gene TRBV2 combines with J gene TRBJ1-1; D remains ambiguous. V was cut by 7 bases and J by 3 bases, with 9 bases left in between. CDR1 and CDR2 (germline): SNHLY, FYNNEI. The CDR3 has 12 residues.

This clone was found once. The chain couples TRBV6-1 to TRBJ2-1; either TRBD1 or TRBD2 may fit D (5 bases each). CDR1 is MNHNS and CDR2 is SASEGT in the germline V gene. The V gene lost 6 bases and the J gene lost 6 bases, with 18 bases spanning the gap. This CDR3 has 15 amino acids. CDR3 sequence reads: CASRFSWGSGNEQFF. The CDR3 DNA is TGTGCCAGCAGATTTTCATGGGGGTCGGGCAATGAGCAGTTCTTC.

This chain joins TRBV7-9 and TRBJ1-4; D not certain. Germline CDR1 is SEHNR and CDR2 is FQNEAQ (reference sequence). Trimming pared 5 bases from V and 6 bases from J, leaving 10 bases between. This CDR3 contains 13 residues. The CDR3, as DNA: TGTGCCAGCAGCCAAATAAACTATGAAAAACTGTTTTTT. This codes for CASSQINYEKLFF.

The CDR3 reads CASSFESSGANVLTF. The CDR3 DNA is TGCGCCAGCAGCTTTGAGAGCTCTGGGGCCAACGTCCTGACTTTC. This sequence joins TRBV5-1 and TRBJ2-6; no firm D call. V was clipped by 2 bases and J by 0 bases, with 6 bases between them. Per germline, CDR1 SGHRS and CDR2 YFSETQ. The CDR3 length is 15 residues.

A few counts support this clone. The chain is built from TRBV6-4 and TRBJ2-1; perhaps TRBD1 as D (6 bases). The CDR3 is 16 amino acids. Germline V gene sequence: CDR1 MRHNA, CDR2 SNTAGT. V lost 1 base and J lost 9, with 19 bases in between. The CDR3 protein is CASSDFREGGLGEQFF. The CDR3, as DNA: TGTGCCAGCAGTGACTTCCGCGAAGGGGGTCTTGGTGAGCAGTTCTTC.

The rearrangement joins TRBV5-1 to TRBJ2-4; D unclear. There are 13 residues in the CDR3. The germline V and J ends were trimmed by 2 bases and 8 bases, with 11 bases remaining between them. The V gene's germline CDR1 is SGHRS and CDR2 YFSETQ. The CDR3 loop reads CASSLKEADIQYF. CDR3 in DNA: TGCGCCAGCAGCTTAAAAGAGGCAGACATTCAGTACTTC.

This clone was recorded only once. J is TRBJ2-3 and V is TRBV7-9; TRBD1 might be the D (6 bases). CDR3 length: 14 amino acids. Germline assignment: CDR1 SEHNR and CDR2 FQNEAQ (reference sequence). V gave up 4 bases and J gave up 8 bases, with 16 bases separating them. The CDR3 spells CASSSDSRGGTQYF. CDR3 nucleotide sequence: TGTGCCAGCAGCTCAGACTCCAGGGGTGGTACGCAGTATTTT.

This chain joins TRBV10-3 and TRBJ2-5, with D uncertain. Germline CDR1 ENHRY, CDR2 SYGVKD. This CDR3 is 14 amino acids long. V lost 4 bases and J lost 5, with 14 bases in between. In DNA, the CDR3 is TGTGCCATCAGTGTAGCCGACCGGCCGGAGACCCAGTACTTC. Protein: CAISVADRPETQYF.

The chain recombines TRBV11-3 with TRBJ2-7, with D uncertain. The V gene lost 0 bases and the J gene lost 5 bases, with 5 bases spanning the gap. The CDR3 is made up of 12 amino acids. The germline gives CDR1 SGHNT, CDR2 YENEEA. CDR3 region: CASSLESNEQYF. The CDR3 nucleotides are TGTGCCAGCAGCTTAGAATCAAACGAGCAGTACTTC.

The V gene is TRBV6-6, the J gene TRBJ1-4, with D perhaps matching TRBD1 (5 bases). Trimming removed 6 bases at V and 8 bases at J, with 16 bases between. In germline, CDR1 is MNHNY, CDR2 SVGAGI (reference sequence). This CDR3 is 14 amino acids long. CDR3 sequence: CASSPGRGPEKLFF. As DNA, the CDR3 is TGTGCCAGCAGCCCTGGGAGGGGACCCGAAAAACTGTTTTTT.

J is TRBJ2-3 and V is TRBV12-5; D uncertain. The CDR3 length is 14 residues. The germline V gene encodes CDR1 LGHNT and CDR2 FRNRAP. The V gene lost 6 bases and the J gene lost 2 bases, with 12 bases spanning the gap. CDR3 DNA: TGTGCTAGTGGGGAGCGCCTGTTCACAGATACGCAGTATTTT. Its translation: CASGERLFTDTQYF.

The chain joins TRBV15 to TRBJ2-1; weak D call: TRBD1 (5 bases). The V end lost 1 base, the J end lost 3 bases, and 13 bases lay between the germline ends. Per germline, CDR1 LNHNV and CDR2 YYDKDF (reference sequence). This CDR3 is built from 16 residues. The CDR3 sequence: CATSRGRQNLYNEQFF. In DNA form, the CDR3 reads TGTGCCACCAGCAGAGGAAGACAGAACCTCTACAATGAGCAGTTCTTC.

V gene TRBV6-5 combines with J gene TRBJ1-1; D unclear. This CDR3 spans 13 amino acids. From germline, CDR1 is MNHEY and CDR2 SVGAGI. Trimming removed 6 bases from V and 4 bases from J, with 12 bases in between. The chain's CDR3 is CASRIPEGTEAFF. CDR3 coding DNA: TGTGCCAGCAGGATCCCCGAGGGCACTGAAGCTTTCTTT.

This clone was recorded once. The rearrangement uses TRBV10-3 and TRBJ2-3, with D possibly TRBD2 on 6 matching bases. CDR3 size: 11 residues. Looked up from germline, CDR1 is ENHRY and CDR2 is SYGVKD. V lost 6 bases to trimming and J lost 5 bases, with 6 bases between them. Here the CDR3 DNA reads TGTGCCATCAGGGGGGGAGATACGCAGTATTTT. Protein product: CAIRGGDTQYF.

The chain joins TRBV19 to TRBJ1-2; D is undetermined. Germline values: CDR1 LNHDA, CDR2 SQIVND (reference sequence). This CDR3 has 13 residues. V was trimmed by 3 bases and J by 8 bases, leaving 13 bases between them. In DNA, the CDR3 is TGTGCCAGTAGTATTCGACTATTCGGCGGCTACACCTTC. Protein: CASSIRLFGGYTF.

This chain uses TRBV7-9 with TRBJ2-7; D may be TRBD1 (7 bases). The CDR3 runs 17 residues. Per the germline V gene, CDR1 is SEHNR and CDR2 is FQNEAQ (reference sequence). Trimming pared 5 bases from V and 0 bases from J, leaving 20 bases between. The CDR3 sequence: CASSPAGGQLSSYEQYF. The CDR3 bases are TGTGCCAGCAGCCCGGCCGGGGGACAGTTAAGCTCCTACGAGCAGTACTTC.

The chain recombines TRBV28 with TRBJ2-6; the D is unclear. The CDR3 consists of 14 residues. V lost 3 bases and J lost 0, with 3 bases in between. CDR1 is MDHEN and CDR2 is SYDVKM in the germline V gene. CDR3 in DNA: TGTGCCAGCAGTTTCAGCTCTGGGGCCAACGTCCTGACTTTC. Encoded protein: CASSFSSGANVLTF.

The rearrangement joins TRBV7-9 to TRBJ1-3; D is possibly TRBD1 (5 bases). Germline loops: CDR1 SEHNR, CDR2 FQNEAQ (reference sequence). The length of the CDR3 is 14 residues. Trimming cost V 1 base and J 2 bases, with 6 bases left between them. The CDR3 DNA is TGTGCCAGCAGCTTAGACAGGACTGGAAACACCATATATTTT. Residues: CASSLDRTGNTIYF.

In nucleotides, the CDR3 is TGTGCCAGCTCACCAAACGAGACCCAGTACTTC. This gives the protein CASSPNETQYF. The V gene is TRBV18, the J gene TRBJ2-5; D not resolved. Germline V CDR1 and CDR2: KGHSH, LQKENI. Trimming removed 2 bases from V and 5 bases from J, with 3 bases in between. The CDR3 extends over 11 amino acids.

The genes are TRBV21-1 and TRBJ2-7; the D call TRBD1 from the table was never checked on the DNA. TRBV21-1 is labeled a pseudogene. There are 16 residues in the CDR3. CDR3 coding DNA: TGTGCCAGCAGCAAGTCGGACAGGGGGGATTCCTACGAGCAGTACTTC. It translates to CASSKSDRGDSYEQYF.

The V gene is TRBV4-1, the J gene TRBJ2-2; 8 nucleotides agree with TRBD1. Trimming at V came to 3 bases and at J to 5 bases, leaving 8 bases not matched to a gene. CDR1 MGHRA and CDR2 YSYEKL come from the germline V gene. The CDR3 is 16 residues long. The CDR3 DNA sequence: TGCGCCAGCAGCCACCCCCGGACAGGGACGACCGGGGAGCTGTTTTTT. Translated, it gives CASSHPRTGTTGELFF.

The CDR3 region is CASSPDRVADTQYF. CDR3 nucleotide sequence: TGTGCCAGCAGCCCCGACAGGGTGGCAGATACGCAGTATTTT. The genes are TRBV6-6 and TRBJ2-3; 7 positions match TRBD1. CDR1 and CDR2 (germline): MNHNY, SVGAGI (reference sequence). The CDR3 has 14 residues. With 6 bases clipped from V and 4 bases from J, the junction kept 7 bases outside the gene matches.

The V and J genes are TRBV28 and TRBJ2-2; D gene ambiguous. V lost 6 bases, J lost 4 bases, and 15 bases lay in between. This CDR3 has 15 amino acids. In germline, CDR1 is MDHEN, CDR2 SYDVKM. CDR3 in amino acids: CASRLPLVFTGELFF. CDR3 nucleotides: TGTGCCAGCAGATTACCTTTGGTTTTCACCGGGGAGCTGTTTTTT.

This clone appeared a single time. The chain has TRBV15 and TRBJ2-5; 8 bases agree with TRBD2. The germline V gene has CDR1 LNHNV and CDR2 YYDKDF (reference sequence). The junction had 6 bases not matched to a gene; V was cut back by 5 bases and J by 4 bases. The CDR3 contains 14 residues. CDR3 sequence reads: CATSRGAGGETQYF. As DNA, the CDR3 is TGTGCCACCAGCCGCGGGGCGGGAGGAGAGACCCAGTACTTC.

V is TRBV30 and J is TRBJ2-7; 7 nucleotides line up with TRBD1. V trimming: 3 bases; J trimming: 3 bases; junction bases outside the gene matches: 11. Germline V gives CDR1 GTSNPN, CDR2 SVGIG (reference sequence). The CDR3 has 15 residues. The CDR3 DNA follows: TGTGCCTGGAGGGGCGGACAGGTCCTACTCTACGAGCAGTACTTC. Its protein is CAWRGGQVLLYEQYF. Full variable domain (remainder filled in from reference TRBV30 and TRBJ2-7): SQTIHQWPATLVQPVGSPLSLECTVEGTSNPNLYWYRQAAGRGLQLLFYSVGIGQISSEVPQNLSASRPQDRQFILSSKKLLLSDSGFYLCAWRGGQVLLYEQYFGPGTRLTVT.

The chain has TRBV29-1 and TRBJ2-5, with 9 bases aligning to TRBD1. Losses at the gene ends were 5 bases for V and 3 bases for J; bases not matched to a gene: 4. The CDR3 contains 13 residues. Per germline, CDR1 SQVTM and CDR2 ANQGSEA. CDR3 sequence reads: CSVRDRVEETQYF. The CDR3 nucleotides read TGCAGCGTTAGGGACAGGGTGGAAGAGACCCAGTACTTC.

This chain joins TRBV27 and TRBJ2-2; unclear D gene. The CDR3 spans 13 residues. The germline CDR1 and CDR2 sequences are MNHEY and SMNVEV (reference sequence). V was pared by 3 bases and J by 9 bases, with 11 bases between. CDR3 nucleotide sequence: TGTGCCAGCAGTTTTCAGGCGCCAAGGGAGCTGTTTTTT. Its protein is CASSFQAPRELFF.

This chain connects TRBV11-2 to TRBJ2-3; 9 nucleotides match TRBD2. The germline V gene encodes CDR1 SGHAT and CDR2 FQNNGV. This CDR3 is 17 amino acids long. V lost 6 bases and J lost 5; bases outside the gene matches: 15. The chain's CDR3 is CASRETREGPGEDTQYF. The CDR3 DNA reads as TGTGCCAGCAGAGAGACGCGGGAGGGCCCCGGAGAAGATACGCAGTATTTT.

The chain has TRBV27 and TRBJ2-7; 12 bases are shared with TRBD2. This CDR3 region has 15 residues. The V segment lost 5 bases and the J segment 2 bases; nucleotides outside the gene matches: 4. Looked up from germline, CDR1 is MNHEY and CDR2 is SMNVEV (reference sequence). The CDR3 coding sequence is TGTGCCAGCAGTACTTGGACTAGCGGGGCCTACGAGCAGTACTTC. Its translation: CASSTWTSGAYEQYF.

This clone was detected only once. The rearrangement uses TRBV7-2 and TRBJ2-1; D not certain. The length of the CDR3 is 14 residues. Germline V gene lookup returns CDR1 SGHTA and CDR2 FQGNSA. V was pared by 6 bases and J by 5 bases, with 14 bases between. As DNA, the CDR3 is TGTGCCAGCAGTCTCCAGGCTGGAAACAATGAGCAGTTCTTC. Translation gives CASSLQAGNNEQFF.